The 15 T cell receptor beta chains below were found in one sample sequenced in a study of T-cell reconstitution after alpha-beta-depleted transplantation in children. Unique molecular identifiers were incorporated into the prepared TCRbeta library. MiXCR, run by TCRdb on the PCR reads, gives a single entry per CDR3 protein. Of 500,000 or so distinct CDR3 sequences detected, approximately 30% appear once; the ten largest clones hold 2% to 3%. Sequenced here: PBMCs from the stem cell graft donor, sampled from the stem cell graft. Receptors were obtained from a human donor who donated a stem cell graft to a child with aplastic anemia.

The chain combines TRBV7-2 with TRBJ2-2; 14 nucleotides line up with TRBD2. The germline V gene has CDR1 SGHTA and CDR2 FQGNSA. CDR3 size: 17 residues. Trimming removed 5 bases from V and 7 bases from J; junction bases left unmatched: 9. The CDR3 sequence: CASSRLPGLAGVGELFF. CDR3 in DNA: TGTGCCAGCAGCCGTCTCCCGGGACTAGCGGGAGTCGGGGAGCTGTTTTTT.

This clonotype was observed a few times. The genes are TRBV23-1 and TRBJ2-5; D possibly corresponds to TRBD1 (5 bases). TRBV23-1 is an ORF, with its function uncertain. The CDR3 spans 16 residues. The ends were cut back, 10 bases at V and 3 bases at J, with 24 bases in the middle. CDR3 sequence: CANLTCAGHAKETQYF. The CDR3 bases are TGCGCCAACTTAACCTGCGCCGGACATGCGAAAGAGACCCAGTACTTC.

There are a few counts of this clonotype. V gene TRBV7-2 combines with J gene TRBJ2-7; tentatively, D is TRBD1 or TRBD2 (6 bases each). Deletions cut 3 bases from V and 5 bases from J, with 17 bases between. Per germline, CDR1 SGHTA and CDR2 FQGNSA. The CDR3 covers 15 residues. The CDR3 is CASSLRGAMIDEQYV. The CDR3 coding sequence is TGTGCCAGCAGCTTGAGGGGGGCAATGATCGACGAGCAGTACGTC.

V is TRBV7-2 and J is TRBJ2-3, with TRBD2 matching over 7 bases. V was clipped by 2 bases and J by 4 bases; unmatched bases: 12. The CDR3 covers 17 residues. Germline V gives CDR1 SGHTA, CDR2 FQGNSA. The DNA of the CDR3 is TGTGCCAGCAGCTTATCGGGAAGCGGGACCTGGGCAGATACGCAGTATTTT. Translating gives CASSLSGSGTWADTQYF.

The rearrangement joins TRBV4-3 to TRBJ2-3, with TRBD2 matching over 13 bases. Germline values: CDR1 LGHNA, CDR2 YSLEER. There are 20 residues in the CDR3. Trimming at V came to 1 base and at J to 5 bases, leaving 15 bases not matched to a gene. CDR3 residues: CASSQGTVPRLAGGLDTQYF. The CDR3 region has the DNA TGCGCCAGCAGCCAAGGCACGGTCCCCCGACTAGCGGGAGGTCTAGATACGCAGTATTTT.

J is TRBJ1-5 and V is TRBV12-3 or TRBV12-4; D gene ambiguous. The CDR3 spans 13 residues. V lost 3 bases and J 5 bases, leaving 8 bases between the germline ends. The CDR3 DNA follows: TGTGCCAGCAGTTTTGATGCAGATCAGCCCCAGCATTTT. Protein sequence: CASSFDADQPQHF.

This clonotype was counted only a few times. The rearrangement links TRBV29-1 to TRBJ2-3; 7 bases align to TRBD2. CDR1 is SQVTM and CDR2 is ANQGSEA in the germline V gene. With V trimmed by 4 bases and J by 1 base, 8 bases remained unmatched. The CDR3 is made up of 15 amino acids. CDR3 sequence: CSVGSPAGRTDTQYF. The CDR3 DNA reads as TGCAGCGTTGGATCCCCAGCGGGACGCACAGATACGCAGTATTTT.

The chain has TRBV5-1 and TRBJ2-5; 8 positions match TRBD1. J lost 5 bases, V lost 3 bases, and 6 bases had no gene match. The CDR3 is 14 amino acids. CDR1 and CDR2 (germline): SGHRS, YFSETQ. This CDR3 reads CASSSLRDRETQYF. Written as DNA, the CDR3 is TGCGCCAGCAGCTCCCTCCGGGACAGGGAGACCCAGTACTTC.

The chain links TRBV6-1 to TRBJ2-1, with 7 bases fitting TRBD2. The germline V gene encodes CDR1 MNHNS and CDR2 SASEGT. The CDR3 extends over 13 amino acids. Trimming took 8 bases from V and 9 from J; bases not matched to a gene: 10. DNA of the CDR3: TGTGCCAGCCGTCCCAGCGGGAATGGTGAGCAGTTCTTC. It specifies CASRPSGNGEQFF.

This rearrangement joins TRBV27 to TRBJ2-3; 8 bases are shared with TRBD1. The trim removed 2 bases at V and 7 bases at J, leaving 5 bases unmatched. The CDR3 has 14 amino acids. In germline, CDR1 is MNHEY, CDR2 SMNVEV (reference sequence). The CDR3 nucleotides are TGTGCCAGCAGTTTAGACAGGGGTGGGAATACGCAGTATTTT. Residues: CASSLDRGGNTQYF.

V usage is TRBV5-1 and J usage is TRBJ1-1; 10 bases agree with TRBD1. After removal of 4 bases from V and 10 bases from J, the junction contained 7 bases not matched to a gene. This CDR3 region has 13 residues. Germline V gene sequence: CDR1 SGHRS, CDR2 YFSETQ. The CDR3 is CASSSLGDRGAFF. The CDR3 region has the DNA TGCGCCAGCAGCAGCTTGGGGGACAGGGGAGCTTTCTTT.

This chain joins TRBV20-1 and TRBJ2-1; 10 nucleotides align to TRBD2. Germline trimming cut 3 bases from V and 0 bases from J; bases unmatched to any gene: 2. CDR1 is DFQATT and CDR2 is SNEGSKA in the germline V gene (reference sequence). This CDR3 has 15 amino acids. The CDR3 region has the DNA TGCAGTGCTAGGACTAGCGGGCCCTCCTACAATGAGCAGTTCTTC. As protein: CSARTSGPSYNEQFF.

The chain carries TRBV25-1 and TRBJ1-1; weak D call: TRBD1 (5 bases). The V and J ends lost 4 bases and 3 bases respectively, with 18 bases between them. Germline CDR1 MGHDK, CDR2 SYGVNS. The CDR3 runs 16 residues. CDR3 amino acids: CASSAPQGGVDTEAFF. As DNA, the CDR3 is TGTGCCAGCAGTGCCCCTCAGGGTGGGGTGGACACTGAAGCTTTCTTT.

This clonotype was detected only a few times. This chain connects TRBV27 to TRBJ2-5; no firm D call. CDR1 MNHEY and CDR2 SMNVEV come from the germline V gene (reference sequence). V was clipped by 10 bases and J by 1 base, with 1 base between them. The CDR3 length is 9 residues. CDR3 protein: CATQETQYF. The CDR3 DNA follows: TGTGCCACCCAAGAGACCCAGTACTTC.

There are a few counts of this clonotype. The chain is built from TRBV12-3 or TRBV12-4 and TRBJ1-5, with D tentatively TRBD1 (6 bases). With 3 bases removed from V and 3 bases from J, the gap between germline ends came to 12 bases. The CDR3 has 15 residues. Written as DNA, the CDR3 is TGTGCCAGCAGTTTTGCAGGGGAGGTCAATCAGCCCCAGCATTTT. Translation gives CASSFAGEVNQPQHF.